The subject of this entry is one T cell receptor beta chain. What it binds is unknown. This sample was included in a study of T cells in narcolepsy. Study as a whole: Patients with NT1 or NT2 and healthy control donors were enrolled. The study, taken as a whole, reports: Some memory CD4+ repertoires had no autoreactive clone sequences. HCRT-specific and TRIB2-specific autoreactive clonotypes appeared among same-patient CSF and blood CD4+ clonotypes.

Produced via immunoSEQ multiplex PCR; TCRdb's table is partial and in-frame only. The table has about 25,000 clones, 70% to 85% seen once. The clonotype originates from a human donor with narcolepsy. Material for sequencing was CD45RA- memory CD4+ T cells from PBMCs.

The CDR3 sequence is CASRSGTVGNEQFF. CDR3 nucleotides: TGTGCCAGCAGGTCCGGGACAGTTGGCAATGAGCAGTTCTTC. The chain is built from TRBV28 and TRBJ2-1, with 7 nucleotides matching TRBD1. Germline loops: CDR1 MDHEN, CDR2 SYDVKM. V gave up 6 bases and J gave up 6 bases; unmatched junction bases: 8. This CDR3 is 14 amino acids long.